The 18 T cell receptor beta chains listed next were all sequenced from one sample in a study of T cells in Graves' hyperthyroidism and ophthalmopathy. Regions amplified from RNA transcripts were the TCR beta CDR3 regions. When the TCR CDR3 underwent first-round RT-PCR, the HTBI primer set was used. TCRdb reprocessed the multiplex PCR reads with MiXCR, giving one entry per CDR3 protein. The table includes about 600,000 distinct CDR3 sequences, around 14% detected once. Sequenced: blood. These receptors came from a woman between 18 and 29 years old with Graves' ophthalmopathy.

This clonotype was recorded at least ten times. V is TRBV12-3 or TRBV12-4 and J is TRBJ2-7, with TRBD2 matching over 9 bases. The CDR3 runs 15 residues. V gave up 6 bases and J gave up 3 bases; unmatched junction bases: 9. CDR3 region: CASSPPSGTNYEQYF. The CDR3 DNA reads TGTGCCAGCAGCCCACCTAGCGGGACAAACTACGAGCAGTACTTC.

This clonotype has more than one count but fewer than ten. The genes are TRBV7-6 and TRBJ2-2; D uncertain. The V gene lost 0 bases and the J gene lost 0 bases, with 11 bases spanning the gap. Germline V gene data show CDR1 as SGHVS and CDR2 as FNYEAQ. The CDR3 has 17 residues. The CDR3 reads CASSLALMRANTGELFF. The CDR3 bases are TGTGCCAGCAGCTTAGCGTTAATGAGAGCGAACACCGGGGAGCTGTTTTTT.

The J gene is TRBJ2-1, the V gene TRBV12-3 or TRBV12-4; the D is unclear. The CDR3 spans 14 residues. V was clipped by 5 bases and J by 0 bases, with 8 bases between them. The CDR3 loop reads CASSHSPSYNEQFF. CDR3 in DNA: TGTGCCAGCAGTCACTCCCCCTCCTACAATGAGCAGTTCTTC.

CDR3 nucleotides: TGCAGTGCTAGGCCTCCTAGCGGGAGCCGGGTCGGCACCGGGGAGCTGTTTTTT. Translating it yields CSARPPSGSRVGTGELFF. The V and J genes are TRBV20-1 and TRBJ2-2; 10 bases match TRBD2. The CDR3 contains 18 residues. The germline V gene encodes CDR1 DFQATT and CDR2 SNEGSKA (reference sequence). Trimming cost V 3 bases and J 4 bases; bases outside gene matches: 14.

The chain has TRBV18 and TRBJ1-6; the D gene is possibly TRBD1 (5 bases). Germline V gene data show CDR1 as KGHSH and CDR2 as LQKENI. V was pared by 1 base and J by 8 bases, with 12 bases between. This CDR3 spans 15 amino acids. CDR3 DNA sequence: TGTGCCAGCTCACCACGAAGGGGCGGGGATTCACCCCTCCACTTT. Amino acid sequence: CASSPRRGGDSPLHF.

In this sample, this clonotype turned up a few times. This CDR3 reads CASSSPTSWAKETQYF. CDR3 DNA: TGTGCCAGCAGCTCCCCTACTAGCTGGGCGAAAGAGACCCAGTACTTC. The J gene is TRBJ2-5, the V gene TRBV13, with D perhaps matching TRBD2 (6 bases). The CDR3 covers 16 residues. The germline CDR1 and CDR2 sequences are PRHDT and FYEKMQ (reference sequence). V was pared by 4 bases and J by 3 bases, with 18 bases between.

This clonotype was counted many times. This chain joins TRBV27 and TRBJ2-1; TRBD2 might be the D (6 bases). CDR1 MNHEY and CDR2 SMNVEV come from the germline V gene (reference sequence). Trimming cost V 3 bases and J 4 bases, with 10 bases left between them. The CDR3 has 14 residues. CDR3 protein: CASSFGGDYNEQFF. CDR3 bases: TGTGCCAGCAGTTTTGGCGGGGATTACAATGAGCAGTTCTTC.

V and J are TRBV28 and TRBJ1-2, with 9 bases that match TRBD1. In germline, CDR1 is MDHEN, CDR2 SYDVKM. The CDR3 sequence is 13 residues long. V shed 6 bases and J 3 bases; nucleotides not matched to a gene: 2. The CDR3: CASRTGGYYGYTF. The CDR3 nucleotides are TGTGCCAGCAGAACAGGGGGCTACTATGGCTACACCTTC.

This clonotype was counted many times. This chain joins TRBV3-1 and TRBJ1-1, with no clear D. CDR1 is LGHDT, CDR2 YNNKEL, per germline (reference sequence). The CDR3 is 16 amino acids. Deletions cut 1 base from V and 0 bases from J, with 12 bases between. Written as DNA, the CDR3 is TGTGCCAGCAGCCAAGGATTTTGGCGGTTGAACACTGAAGCTTTCTTT. It codes for CASSQGFWRLNTEAFF.

The chain joins TRBV10-2 to TRBJ2-1; 8 bases map to TRBD2. Trimming took 7 bases from V and 6 from J; bases not matched to a gene: 5. This CDR3 has 13 amino acids. Germline CDR1 and CDR2: WSHSY and SAAADI. In DNA form, the CDR3 reads TGCGCCAGCACTACCGGGACTAGCAATGAGCAGTTCTTC. Translation gives CASTTGTSNEQFF.

The table lists this clonotype with many counts. In DNA form, the CDR3 reads TGTGCCAGCAGCCAAGATGGATACTTCACAGATACGCAGTATTTT. This encodes CASSQDGYFTDTQYF. This rearrangement joins TRBV3-1 to TRBJ2-3; D is unresolved. Germline CDR1 reads LGHDT; CDR2 reads YNNKEL (reference sequence). Trimming stripped 0 bases from V and 2 bases from J, with 9 bases between. The CDR3 is 15 amino acids.

This clonotype came up many times. This sequence joins TRBV2 and TRBJ2-2, with D possibly TRBD2 on 5 matching bases. This CDR3 comprises 15 residues. Germline CDR1 is SNHLY and CDR2 is FYNNEI. V lost 1 base, J lost 4 bases, and 10 bases lay in between. DNA of the CDR3: TGTGCCAGCAGTGAAGGAGGGCTGGGCACCGGGGAGCTGTTTTTT. Its translation: CASSEGGLGTGELFF.

A note on this clonotype: A read error is possible here, since a much larger clone lies one base away. The V call is TRBV19, the J call TRBJ1-5; D is perhaps TRBD1 (5 bases). The length of the CDR3 is 17 residues. Germline V gene lookup returns CDR1 LNHDA and CDR2 SQIVND (reference sequence). The CDR3 protein is CTSSITIDRYSNQPQHF. CDR3 in DNA: TGTACCAGTAGTATCACGATAGACAGATATAGCAATCAGCCCCAGCATTTT.

The chain combines TRBV4-3 with TRBJ2-7; maybe TRBD2 (6 bases). Germline V gene data show CDR1 as LGHNA and CDR2 as YSLEER. This CDR3 region has 15 residues. V gave up 4 bases and J gave up 2 bases, with 15 bases separating them. CDR3 in amino acids: CASSPSRAGPYEQYF. The DNA of the CDR3 is TGCGCCAGCAGCCCCAGCCGAGCGGGTCCCTACGAGCAGTACTTC.

This clonotype was seen only a few times. J is TRBJ2-3 and V is TRBV4-1; TRBD2 might be the D (5 bases). Trimming shortened V by 0 bases and J by 2 bases, and 15 bases separated the two germline ends. Germline CDR1 MGHRA, CDR2 YSYEKL. CDR3 length: 17 residues. CDR3 nucleotide sequence: TGCGCCAGCAGCCAAGAAGGGCGGGTAATAGACACAGATACGCAGTATTTT. This gives the protein CASSQEGRVIDTDTQYF.

The table lists this clonotype with a count of one. The chain is built from TRBV12-3 or TRBV12-4 and TRBJ1-1; D unresolved. The CDR3 sequence is 13 residues long. The V end lost 1 base, the J end lost 11 bases, and 14 bases lay between the germline ends. CDR3: CASSLGDLRDAFF. The DNA for the CDR3 is TGTGCCAGCAGTTTAGGGGATCTGCGCGATGCTTTCTTT.

This clonotype has ten or more counts. The genes are TRBV30 and TRBJ2-7, with 9 bases fitting TRBD2. The CDR3 has 15 amino acids. Trimming at V came to 4 bases and at J to 3 bases, leaving 10 bases not matched to a gene. Germline lookup yields CDR1 GTSNPN and CDR2 SVGIG (reference sequence). CDR3 region: CAWTSVSGSIYEQYF. In DNA form, the CDR3 reads TGTGCCTGGACCTCCGTTAGCGGGAGTATCTACGAGCAGTACTTC.

There are many counts of this clonotype. The rearrangement links TRBV12-3 or TRBV12-4 to TRBJ2-5; possibly TRBD1 for D (6 bases). The CDR3 runs to 12 residues. Trimming removed 7 bases at V and 5 bases at J, with 11 bases between. This CDR3 is CASTTGFETQYF. The DNA of the CDR3 is TGTGCCAGCACAACAGGGTTTGAGACCCAGTACTTC.